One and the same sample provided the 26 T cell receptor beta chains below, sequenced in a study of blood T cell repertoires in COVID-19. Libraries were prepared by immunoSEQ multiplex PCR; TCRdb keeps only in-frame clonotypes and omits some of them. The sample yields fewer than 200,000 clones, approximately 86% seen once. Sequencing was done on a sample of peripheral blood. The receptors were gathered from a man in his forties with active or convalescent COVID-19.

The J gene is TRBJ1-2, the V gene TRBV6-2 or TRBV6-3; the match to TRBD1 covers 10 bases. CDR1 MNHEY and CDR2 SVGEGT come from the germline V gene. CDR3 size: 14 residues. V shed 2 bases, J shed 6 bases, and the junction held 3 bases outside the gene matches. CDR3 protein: CASSYLGQGNGYTF. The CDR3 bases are TGTGCCAGCAGTTACCTGGGACAGGGGAATGGCTACACCTTC.

The CDR3 sequence: CASSLASGGRQETQYF. The CDR3 coding sequence is TGTGCCAGCAGTCTCGCTAGCGGGGGGCGTCAAGAGACCCAGTACTTC. The chain couples TRBV28 to TRBJ2-5; 11 bases are shared with TRBD2. CDR3 length equals 16 residues. With V trimmed by 5 bases and J by 2 bases, 7 bases remained unmatched. Germline V CDR1 and CDR2: MDHEN, SYDVKM.

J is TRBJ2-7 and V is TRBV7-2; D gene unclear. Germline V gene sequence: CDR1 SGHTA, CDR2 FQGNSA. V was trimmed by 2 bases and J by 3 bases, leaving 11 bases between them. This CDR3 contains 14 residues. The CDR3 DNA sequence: TGTGCCAGCAGCTTAAAGGCGGATTTCTACGAGCAGTACTTC. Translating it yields CASSLKADFYEQYF.

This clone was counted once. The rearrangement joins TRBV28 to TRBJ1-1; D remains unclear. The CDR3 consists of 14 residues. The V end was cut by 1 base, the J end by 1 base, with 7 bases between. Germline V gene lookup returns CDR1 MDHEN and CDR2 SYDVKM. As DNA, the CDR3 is TGTGCCAGCAGTTTATTAGCCGGGAACACTGAAGCTTTCTTT. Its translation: CASSLLAGNTEAFF.

This CDR3 is CASPKDRGSYEQYF. Here the CDR3 DNA reads TGTGCCAGCCCGAAGGACAGGGGCTCCTACGAGCAGTACTTC. The chain links TRBV6-5 to TRBJ2-7, with 9 bases matching TRBD1. J lost 0 bases, V lost 8 bases, and 5 bases had no gene match. Germline CDR1 MNHEY, CDR2 SVGAGI. This CDR3 is built from 14 residues.

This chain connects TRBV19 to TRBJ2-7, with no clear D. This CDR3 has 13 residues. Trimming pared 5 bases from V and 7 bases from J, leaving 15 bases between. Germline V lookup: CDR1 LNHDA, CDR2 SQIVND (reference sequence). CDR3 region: CASSFRSAGEQYF. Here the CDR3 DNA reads TGTGCCAGTAGTTTTCGGTCCGCAGGAGAGCAGTACTTC.

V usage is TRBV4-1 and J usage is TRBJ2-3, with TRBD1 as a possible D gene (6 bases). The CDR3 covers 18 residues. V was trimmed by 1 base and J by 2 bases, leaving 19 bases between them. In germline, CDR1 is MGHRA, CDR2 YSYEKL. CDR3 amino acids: CASSQVFGQPTHTDTQYF. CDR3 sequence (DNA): TGCGCCAGCAGCCAAGTATTCGGACAGCCCACACACACAGATACGCAGTATTTT.

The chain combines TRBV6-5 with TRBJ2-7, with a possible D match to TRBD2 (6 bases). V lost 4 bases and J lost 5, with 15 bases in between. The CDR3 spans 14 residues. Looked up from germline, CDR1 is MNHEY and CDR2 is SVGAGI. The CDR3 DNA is TGTGCCAGCAGTTTCGGGAGCCCTTTGGACGAGCAGTACTTC. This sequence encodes CASSFGSPLDEQYF.

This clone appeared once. In DNA form, the CDR3 reads TGTGCCAGCAGCGAGAGACAGAAGCAGTTCTTC. Residues: CASSERQKQFF. The genes are TRBV7-6 and TRBJ2-1, with D maybe TRBD1 (5 bases). The germline CDR1 and CDR2 sequences are SGHVS and FNYEAQ. This CDR3 comprises 11 residues. The V and J ends lost 5 bases and 11 bases respectively, with 10 bases between them.

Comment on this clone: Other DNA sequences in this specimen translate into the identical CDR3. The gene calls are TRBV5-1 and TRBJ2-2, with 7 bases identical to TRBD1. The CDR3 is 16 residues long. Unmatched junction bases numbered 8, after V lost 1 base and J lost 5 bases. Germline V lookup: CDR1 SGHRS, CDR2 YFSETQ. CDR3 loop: CASSLRAGGNTGELFF. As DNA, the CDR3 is TGCGCCAGCAGCTTGAGGGCAGGGGGAAATACCGGGGAGCTGTTTTTT.

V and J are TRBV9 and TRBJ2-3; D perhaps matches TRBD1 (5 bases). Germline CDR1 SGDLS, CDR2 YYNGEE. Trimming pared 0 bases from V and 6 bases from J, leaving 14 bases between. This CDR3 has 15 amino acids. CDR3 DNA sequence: TGTGCCAGCAGCGTAGAATACGGCCCAGGGGATACGCAGTATTTT. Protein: CASSVEYGPGDTQYF.

CDR3 protein: CASSLPPGQGAYEQYF. The CDR3 region has the DNA TGTGCCAGCAGCCTCCCCCCGGGACAGGGGGCTTACGAGCAGTACTTC. This chain links TRBV28 with TRBJ2-7, with 12 bases that match TRBD1. V lost 6 bases, J lost 4 bases, and 10 bases stayed unmatched. The length of the CDR3 is 16 residues. Per the germline V gene, CDR1 is MDHEN and CDR2 is SYDVKM.

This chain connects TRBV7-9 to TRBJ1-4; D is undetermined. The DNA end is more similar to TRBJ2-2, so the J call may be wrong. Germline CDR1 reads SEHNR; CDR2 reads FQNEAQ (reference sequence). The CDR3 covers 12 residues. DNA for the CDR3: TGTGCCAGCAGCTTAGAGAACGGGGAGCTGTTTTTT. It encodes CASSLENGELFF.

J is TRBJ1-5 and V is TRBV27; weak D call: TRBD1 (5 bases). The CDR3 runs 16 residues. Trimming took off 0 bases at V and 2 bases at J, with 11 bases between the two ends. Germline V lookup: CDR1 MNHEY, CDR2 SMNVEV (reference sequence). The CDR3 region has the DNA TGTGCCAGCAGTTTATCGGGGGGTGTGGGCAATCAGCCCCAGCATTTT. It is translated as CASSLSGGVGNQPQHF.

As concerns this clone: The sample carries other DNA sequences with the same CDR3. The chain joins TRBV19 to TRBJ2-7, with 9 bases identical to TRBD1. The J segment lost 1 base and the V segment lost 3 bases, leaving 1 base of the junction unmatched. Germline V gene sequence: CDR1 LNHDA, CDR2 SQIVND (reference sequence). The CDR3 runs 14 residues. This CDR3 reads CASSIGTGSYEQYF. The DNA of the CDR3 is TGTGCCAGTAGTATTGGGACAGGGTCCTACGAGCAGTACTTC.

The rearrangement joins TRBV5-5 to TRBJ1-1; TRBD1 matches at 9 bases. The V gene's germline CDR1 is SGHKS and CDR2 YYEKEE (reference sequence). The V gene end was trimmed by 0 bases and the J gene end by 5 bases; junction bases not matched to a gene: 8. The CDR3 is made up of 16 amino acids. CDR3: CASSLEWGQGQTEAFF. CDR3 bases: TGTGCCAGCAGCTTGGAATGGGGACAGGGTCAGACTGAAGCTTTCTTT.

The CDR3 sequence is CSVHRDSSYEQYF. DNA of the CDR3: TGCAGCGTTCATAGGGACAGCTCCTACGAGCAGTACTTC. This chain connects TRBV29-1 to TRBJ2-7, with 7 bases identical to TRBD1. V was pared by 5 bases and J by 0 bases, with 4 bases of the junction left unmatched. The CDR3 is made up of 13 amino acids. Per germline, CDR1 SQVTM and CDR2 ANQGSEA.

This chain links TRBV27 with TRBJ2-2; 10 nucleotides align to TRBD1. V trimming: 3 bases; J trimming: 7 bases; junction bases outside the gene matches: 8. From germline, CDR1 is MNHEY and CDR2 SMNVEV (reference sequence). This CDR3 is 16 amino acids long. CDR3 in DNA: TGTGCCAGCAGTTTTGTGACAGGGGGCGCCGGCGGGGAGCTGTTTTTT. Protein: CASSFVTGGAGGELFF.

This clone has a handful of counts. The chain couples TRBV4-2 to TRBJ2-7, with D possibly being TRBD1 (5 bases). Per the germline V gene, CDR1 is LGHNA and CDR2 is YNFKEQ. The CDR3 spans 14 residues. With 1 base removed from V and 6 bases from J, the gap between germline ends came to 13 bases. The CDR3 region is CASSQVVGLSEQYF. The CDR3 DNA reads TGTGCCAGCAGCCAAGTCGTGGGGCTCTCCGAGCAGTACTTC.

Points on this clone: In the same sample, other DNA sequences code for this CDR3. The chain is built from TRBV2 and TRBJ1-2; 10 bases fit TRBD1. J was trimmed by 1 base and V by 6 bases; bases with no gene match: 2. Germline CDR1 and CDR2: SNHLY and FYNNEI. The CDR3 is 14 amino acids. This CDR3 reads CASSRTGGNYGYTF. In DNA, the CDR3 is TGTGCCAGCAGCCGGACAGGGGGTAACTATGGCTACACCTTC.

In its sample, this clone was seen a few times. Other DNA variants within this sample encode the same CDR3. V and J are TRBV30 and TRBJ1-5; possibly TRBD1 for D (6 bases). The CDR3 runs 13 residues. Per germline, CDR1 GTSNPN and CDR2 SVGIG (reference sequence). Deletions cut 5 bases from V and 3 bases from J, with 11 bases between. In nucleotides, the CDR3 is TGTGCCTGGTCCGGACAGTCCAATCAGCCCCAGCATTTT. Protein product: CAWSGQSNQPQHF.

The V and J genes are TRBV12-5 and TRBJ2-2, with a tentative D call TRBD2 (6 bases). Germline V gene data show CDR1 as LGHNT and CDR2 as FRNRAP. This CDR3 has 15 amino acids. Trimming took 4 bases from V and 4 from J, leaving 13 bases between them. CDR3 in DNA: TGTGCTAGTGGTTCGGGACTCCCGACCACCGGGGAGCTGTTTTTT. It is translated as CASGSGLPTTGELFF.

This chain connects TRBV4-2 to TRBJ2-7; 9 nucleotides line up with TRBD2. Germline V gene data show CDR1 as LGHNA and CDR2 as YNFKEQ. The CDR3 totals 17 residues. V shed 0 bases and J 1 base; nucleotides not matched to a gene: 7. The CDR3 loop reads CASSQELRGGVSYEQYF. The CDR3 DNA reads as TGTGCCAGCAGCCAAGAGCTACGCGGGGGGGTATCCTACGAGCAGTACTTC.

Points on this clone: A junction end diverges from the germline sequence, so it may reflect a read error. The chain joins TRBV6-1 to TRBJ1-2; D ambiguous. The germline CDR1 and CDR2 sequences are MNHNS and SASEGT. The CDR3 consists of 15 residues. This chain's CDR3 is CASSEALHRTGWGLF. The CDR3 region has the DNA TGTGCCAGCAGTGAAGCGCTTCACCGGACGGGGTGGGGTCTCTTC.

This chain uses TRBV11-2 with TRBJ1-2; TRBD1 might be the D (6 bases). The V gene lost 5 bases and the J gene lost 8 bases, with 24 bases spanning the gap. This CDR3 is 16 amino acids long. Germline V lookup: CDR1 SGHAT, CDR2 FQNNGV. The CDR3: CASSAGQYTTKGGYTF. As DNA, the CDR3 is TGTGCCAGCAGCGCCGGACAGTATACCACTAAGGGAGGCTACACCTTC.

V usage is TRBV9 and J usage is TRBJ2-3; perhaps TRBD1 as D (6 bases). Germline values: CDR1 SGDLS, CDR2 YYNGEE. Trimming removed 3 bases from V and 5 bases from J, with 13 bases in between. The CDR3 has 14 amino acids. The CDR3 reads CASSGDTMGDTQYF. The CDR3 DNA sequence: TGTGCCAGCAGCGGGGACACGATGGGAGATACGCAGTATTTT.